The 7 T cell receptor beta chains below come from one sample, sequenced in a study of T cells in narcolepsy (dated by TCRdb to 2016 to 2018). Library preparation was by the immunoSEQ multiplex PCR assay. TCRdb re-hosts the immuneACCESS table, in-frame sequences only. Its copies lack some clones; in the studies checked, an unresolved V gene accounts for under half of them, and the cause for the rest is not known. The sample table shows around 25,000 clones, and around 85% are seen once. Jointly, the top ten make up roughly 0.74% of the sample. The specimen sequenced was CD45RA- memory CD4+ T cells from PBMCs. What the cell subset or site label conveys for this sample: memory T cells sorted ex vivo from peripheral blood. These receptors were obtained from a human donor with narcolepsy.

This clone occurred once. CDR3 sequence reads: CASSPTGETQYF. DNA for the CDR3: TGCGCCAGCAGCCCGACTGGGGAGACCCAGTACTTC. V is TRBV5-1 and J is TRBJ2-5; no reliable D call. CDR1 and CDR2 (germline): SGHRS, YFSETQ. With 4 bases removed from V and 5 bases from J, the gap between germline ends came to 9 bases. This CDR3 has 12 amino acids.

The chain has TRBV6-1 and TRBJ2-3, with D maybe TRBD2 (5 bases). Germline V lookup: CDR1 MNHNS, CDR2 SASEGT. This CDR3 spans 14 amino acids. Trimming removed 6 bases from V and 0 bases from J, with 10 bases in between. CDR3 in amino acids: CASSGISSTDTQYF. For the CDR3, the DNA is TGTGCCAGCAGCGGGATATCTAGCACAGATACGCAGTATTTT.

The sample holds a few counts of this clone. One end of the junction varies from germline; a read error may be responsible. This chain joins TRBV7-9 and TRBJ2-7; D is possibly TRBD2 (6 bases). Germline CDR1 reads SEHNR; CDR2 reads FQNEAQ (reference sequence). This CDR3 comprises 13 residues. The DNA of the CDR3 is TGTGCCAGCAACCCAGGGCTGGCGGGATTATCCTCTTTC. Encoded protein: CASNPGLAGLSSF.

The V call is TRBV5-1, the J call TRBJ2-7; D possibly corresponds to TRBD1 (6 bases). This CDR3 has 15 residues. Trimming pared 4 bases from V and 2 bases from J, leaving 16 bases between. The germline gives CDR1 SGHRS, CDR2 YFSETQ. The CDR3 DNA reads as TGCGCCAGCAGCGTACACAGGGAAGGGCCCTACGAGCAGTACTTC. It yields the protein CASSVHREGPYEQYF.

V is TRBV28 and J is TRBJ1-2; D remains unclear. The germline gives CDR1 MDHEN, CDR2 SYDVKM. V was cut by 5 bases and J by 13 bases, with 11 bases left in between. CDR3 size: 10 residues. The CDR3 coding sequence is TGTGCCAGCAGTCGAGTCACATCCACCTTC. Translated: CASSRVTSTF.

The chain joins TRBV6-5 to TRBJ1-1, with 8 nucleotides matching TRBD1. Germline lookup yields CDR1 MNHEY and CDR2 SVGAGI. J lost 1 base, V lost 6 bases, and 7 bases had no gene match. This CDR3 comprises 15 residues. Here the CDR3 DNA reads TGTGCCAGCAGAACCGGGACAGGCGGGAACACTGAAGCTTTCTTT. It codes for CASRTGTGGNTEAFF.

The chain has TRBV7-8 and TRBJ1-2, with D perhaps TRBD1 (5 bases). The V end was cut by 5 bases, the J end by 6 bases, with 22 bases between. CDR1 is SGHVS, CDR2 FQNEAQ, per germline. CDR3 length: 16 residues. The CDR3 nucleotides read TGTGCCAGCAGCCTGTCGGGGCTTAGTTGGATAGATGGCTACACCTTC. Translation: CASSLSGLSWIDGYTF. Filled out from reference TRBV7-8 and TRBJ1-2, the complete variable domain reads GAGVSQSPRYKVAKRGQDVALRCDPISGHVSLFWYQQALGQGPEFLTYFQNEAQLDKSGLPSDRFFAERPEGSVSTLKIQRTQQEDSAVYLCASSLSGLSWIDGYTFGSGTRLTVV.